Below, 19 T cell receptor beta chains from the same sample are listed, as sequenced in a study of shared T cell receptors in the human thymus. Repertoires were generated with immunoSEQ multiplex PCR, while TCRdb's copy carries only in-frame clones and drops some. The sample has some 720,000 clones, approximately 90% seen once. These records were also assigned to another study, of human thymus T cells.

Sequenced: thymocytes. The source is a boy in the first two years of life with a congenital heart defect.

The CDR3 DNA is TGTGCCAGCAGTTTATGGGGGACTAGCGGGGTCCGCATTAGCACAGATACGCAGTATTTT. It is translated as CASSLWGTSGVRISTDTQYF. This chain uses TRBV27 with TRBJ2-3, with 13 bases that match TRBD2. V was clipped by 1 base and J by 0 bases; unmatched bases: 10. The CDR3 sequence is 20 residues long. Germline CDR1 MNHEY, CDR2 SMNVEV (reference sequence).

V is TRBV2 and J is TRBJ2-7; D may be TRBD1 (6 bases). V shed 6 bases and J shed 5 bases, with 17 bases lying between them. This CDR3 spans 14 amino acids. The germline V gene encodes CDR1 SNHLY and CDR2 FYNNEI. CDR3 loop: CASSNTGNFNEQYF. Here the CDR3 DNA reads TGTGCCAGCAGCAATACAGGGAACTTTAACGAGCAGTACTTC.

The rearrangement uses TRBV4-2 and TRBJ2-7; D possibly corresponds to TRBD2 (6 bases). This CDR3 comprises 16 residues. Trimming took off 0 bases at V and 6 bases at J, with 18 bases between the two ends. CDR1 and CDR2 (germline): LGHNA, YNFKEQ. DNA of the CDR3: TGTGCCAGCAGCCAAGACCGGGACTTCCCGTCGGGCGAGCAGTACTTC. This codes for CASSQDRDFPSGEQYF.

V usage is TRBV4-1 and J usage is TRBJ1-3; TRBD1 matches at 7 bases. This CDR3 is 16 amino acids long. After removal of 2 bases from V and 4 bases from J, the junction contained 8 bases not matched to a gene. From germline, CDR1 is MGHRA and CDR2 YSYEKL. The chain's CDR3 is CASSQPQRGLGNTIYF. CDR3 in DNA: TGCGCCAGCAGCCAACCCCAGAGGGGGCTAGGAAACACCATATATTTT.

The chain is built from TRBV7-9 and TRBJ2-1; 8 bases align to TRBD1. The CDR3 is 15 amino acids. V shed 3 bases and J 7 bases; nucleotides not matched to a gene: 8. The V gene's germline CDR1 is SEHNR and CDR2 FQNEAQ (reference sequence). The CDR3 nucleotides read TGTGCCAGCAGCTTTGCCACAGGGGGTAGAAATGAGCAGTTCTTC. It is translated as CASSFATGGRNEQFF.

This chain joins TRBV7-2 and TRBJ2-7; 8 nucleotides match TRBD1. This CDR3 spans 17 amino acids. The junction had 13 bases not matched to a gene; V was cut back by 3 bases and J by 3 bases. The germline gives CDR1 SGHTA, CDR2 FQGNSA. Here the CDR3 reads CASSFWTPLTGDYEQYF. CDR3 sequence (DNA): TGTGCCAGCAGCTTTTGGACCCCTCTGACAGGGGACTACGAGCAGTACTTC.

J is TRBJ1-1 and V is TRBV19; 7 bases align to TRBD1. The length of the CDR3 is 12 residues. The trim removed 7 bases at V and 7 bases at J, leaving 6 bases unmatched. Germline assignment: CDR1 LNHDA and CDR2 SQIVND (reference sequence). CDR3 sequence: CASKGPGGEAFF. CDR3 coding DNA: TGTGCCAGTAAGGGACCAGGGGGTGAAGCTTTCTTT.

This clone has a handful of counts. Different DNA sequences within this sample yield the same CDR3. The V and J genes are TRBV28 and TRBJ1-1; D call uncertain. Germline V lookup: CDR1 MDHEN, CDR2 SYDVKM. There are 14 residues in the CDR3. V dropped 6 bases and J dropped 6 bases, with 17 bases sitting between them. The DNA for the CDR3 is TGTGCCAGCAGAGCCCGGGATGCTAACGCTGAAGCTTTCTTT. It codes for CASRARDANAEAFF.

The chain carries TRBV12-5 and TRBJ2-1; TRBD2 matches at 9 bases. CDR3 length: 16 amino acids. The germline gives CDR1 LGHNT, CDR2 FRNRAP. Trimming removed 1 base from V and 4 bases from J; junction bases left unmatched: 5. The CDR3, as DNA: TGTGCTAGTGGTTTGGGTTGGCGGGAGGGTTACAATGAGCAGTTCTTC. Its protein is CASGLGWREGYNEQFF.

This chain joins TRBV27 and TRBJ2-3, with 7 nucleotides matching TRBD2. V was clipped by 2 bases and J by 6 bases; unmatched bases: 5. The CDR3 contains 14 residues. Germline lookup yields CDR1 MNHEY and CDR2 SMNVEV (reference sequence). This CDR3 is CASSLQRETDTQYF. The CDR3 nucleotides are TGTGCCAGCAGTTTACAGCGGGAAACCGATACGCAGTATTTT.

This chain links TRBV10-3 with TRBJ1-1; 7 bases are shared with TRBD1. V trimming: 2 bases; J trimming: 0 bases; junction bases outside the gene matches: 6. The CDR3 runs 16 residues. In germline, CDR1 is ENHRY, CDR2 SYGVKD. CDR3 DNA: TGTGCCATCAGTGAGCTCCAGACAGGGATGAACACTGAAGCTTTCTTT. This codes for CAISELQTGMNTEAFF.

The chain links TRBV16 to TRBJ1-1, with D tentatively TRBD1 (5 bases). CDR3 length equals 16 residues. Per the germline V gene, CDR1 is KGHSY and CDR2 is FQNENV. Between the trimmed V and J ends, which lost 2 bases and 0 bases, there was a span of 13 bases. This CDR3 is CASSQQGPPLNTEAFF. The DNA of the CDR3 is TGTGCCAGCAGCCAACAGGGTCCTCCTTTGAACACTGAAGCTTTCTTT.

The J gene is TRBJ1-1, the V gene TRBV7-6; D might be TRBD1 (6 bases). The germline gives CDR1 SGHVS, CDR2 FNYEAQ. Trimming stripped 4 bases from V and 1 base from J, with 16 bases between. The CDR3 covers 16 residues. The chain's CDR3 is CASSSNHQGPNTEAFF. In DNA form, the CDR3 reads TGTGCCAGCAGCTCAAACCACCAGGGGCCGAACACTGAAGCTTTCTTT.

The genes are TRBV5-1 and TRBJ2-3; 15 bases align to TRBD2. CDR1 and CDR2 (germline): SGHRS, YFSETQ. J lost 5 bases, V lost 4 bases, and 8 bases had no gene match. The CDR3 spans 17 residues. In DNA, the CDR3 is TGCGCCAGCAGCCTGGAGGGACTAGCGGGAGGAGGAGATACGCAGTATTTT. Its translation: CASSLEGLAGGGDTQYF.

The V and J genes are TRBV19 and TRBJ1-1, with D perhaps TRBD1 (5 bases). The germline V gene encodes CDR1 LNHDA and CDR2 SQIVND (reference sequence). The V gene lost 2 bases and the J gene lost 0 bases, with 19 bases spanning the gap. The CDR3 spans 18 residues. As DNA, the CDR3 is TGTGCCAGTAGTATATATGCAAGACAGCGTCAAATGAACACTGAAGCTTTCTTT. Residues: CASSIYARQRQMNTEAFF.

The chain carries TRBV5-6 and TRBJ2-7, with 11 bases lining up with TRBD1. Per germline, CDR1 SGHDT and CDR2 YYEEEE. J was trimmed by 7 bases and V by 3 bases; bases with no gene match: 15. The CDR3 sequence is 17 residues long. This chain's CDR3 is CASSSVGGTGGKGEQYF. The CDR3 DNA sequence: TGTGCCAGCAGCTCGGTCGGAGGGACAGGGGGAAAGGGGGAGCAGTACTTC.

V is TRBV4-3 and J is TRBJ1-5; D not certain. V gave up 0 bases and J gave up 0 bases, with 12 bases separating them. Germline loops: CDR1 LGHNA, CDR2 YSLEER. CDR3 length: 17 residues. The CDR3 here is CASSQERRAYSNQPQHF. The CDR3 DNA sequence: TGCGCCAGCAGCCAAGAAAGGAGAGCTTATAGCAATCAGCCCCAGCATTTT.

This chain links TRBV18 with TRBJ2-7; 8 bases line up with TRBD2. Germline V gives CDR1 KGHSH, CDR2 LQKENI. V lost 6 bases, J lost 1 base, and 8 bases stayed unmatched. The CDR3 totals 15 residues. The CDR3: CASSPGRGPSYEQYF. CDR3 nucleotide sequence: TGTGCCAGCTCCCCCGGGAGGGGACCTTCCTACGAGCAGTACTTC.

The chain employs TRBV12-5 and TRBJ2-3; D may be TRBD2 (5 bases). Germline values: CDR1 LGHNT, CDR2 FRNRAP. V lost 2 bases to trimming and J lost 11 bases, with 11 bases between them. The CDR3 length is 12 residues. The CDR3 DNA is TGTGCTAGTGGTTTGTGCCCCGAGGGGCAGTATTTT. Amino acids: CASGLCPEGQYF. Using reference TRBV12-5 and TRBJ2-3 for the parts outside the CDR3, the full variable domain is DARVTQTPRHKVTEMGQEVTMRCQPILGHNTVFWYRQTMMQGLELLAYFRNRAPLDDSGMPKDRFSAEMPDATLATLKIQPSEPRDSAVYFCASGLCPEGQYFGPGTRLTVL.